The entry below gives a single T cell receptor (beta chain) sequence along with its context. Its antigen is not identified. This record belongs to a study of T cells after posttransplantation cyclophosphamide. Study-wide findings and caveats: Tissue-infiltrating T cells from skin or gut overlapped little with blood T cells. TRB clonality was highly associated with recipient CMV seropositivity and reactivation. Donor CD8+ memory clones often dominated recipient blood repertoires at later times.

Assay used: immunoSEQ multiplex PCR; TCRdb lists only in-frame clones, some missing. Seen here are some 45,000 clones, roughly 91% observed once, and the top ten hold 2% to 3%. A marrow graft followed busulfan-fludarabine conditioning, with cyclophosphamide on days +3 and +4. The clonotype originates from a male patient over 55 who received an allogeneic stem cell transplant from a related donor and was CMV-positive. Some of the T cells might come from the graft donor. The sequencing used PBMCs, collected about 62 days after allogeneic stem cell transplant with posttransplant cyclophosphamide.

The CDR3 protein is CASLDGEGRTMGYTF. The DNA of the CDR3 is TGTGCCAGCCTCGACGGGGAGGGGAGAACTATGGGCTACACCTTC. The chain joins TRBV19 to TRBJ1-2; possible D gene TRBD1, 5 bases. This CDR3 is built from 15 residues. Germline values: CDR1 LNHDA, CDR2 SQIVND (reference sequence). Between the trimmed V and J ends, which lost 9 bases and 8 bases, there was a span of 25 bases.